One and the same sample provided the 28 T cell receptor beta chains below, sequenced in a study of blood T cell repertoires in COVID-19. Sequencing used immunoSEQ multiplex PCR; TCRdb keeps in-frame clones, though not all of them. Among 95,000 to 120,000 clones listed, about 80% were seen once. The sequenced sample was peripheral blood. These receptors all come from a woman aged 65 to 85 with acute or convalescent COVID-19.

The V and J genes are TRBV5-1 and TRBJ1-3, with D hard to call. V dropped 4 bases and J dropped 0 bases, with 14 bases sitting between them. The germline V gene has CDR1 SGHRS and CDR2 YFSETQ. CDR3 length equals 16 residues. The CDR3 here is CASSLGGDPSGNTIYF. The CDR3 DNA follows: TGCGCCAGCAGCCTCGGAGGAGACCCCTCTGGAAACACCATATATTTT.

V gene TRBV5-1 combines with J gene TRBJ2-7; the match to TRBD2 covers 10 bases. Germline CDR1 is SGHRS and CDR2 is YFSETQ. CDR3 length equals 17 residues. V shed 0 bases, J shed 1 base, and the junction held 7 bases outside the gene matches. The CDR3 region is CASSLEPSGSRSYEQYF. The CDR3 DNA reads TGCGCCAGCAGCTTGGAACCTAGCGGGAGTAGATCCTACGAGCAGTACTTC.

The chain has TRBV5-4 and TRBJ2-3; D is ambiguous. Germline CDR1 reads SGHNT; CDR2 reads YYREEE (reference sequence). The CDR3 consists of 13 residues. V was trimmed by 1 base and J by 3 bases, leaving 6 bases between them. The CDR3 region has the DNA TGTGCCAGCAGCTTGCAAGCAACAGATACGCAGTATTTT. Protein product: CASSLQATDTQYF.

The rearrangement joins TRBV6-1 to TRBJ2-7; TRBD2 might be the D (5 bases). V was pared by 0 bases and J by 0 bases, with 12 bases between. The CDR3 covers 16 residues. Looked up from germline, CDR1 is MNHNS and CDR2 is SASEGT. The CDR3 protein is CASSEADSSVSYEQYF. The CDR3 nucleotides are TGTGCCAGCAGTGAAGCGGACTCCTCAGTCTCCTACGAGCAGTACTTC.

The chain couples TRBV2 to TRBJ2-3; D is undetermined. The V gene lost 3 bases and the J gene lost 0 bases, with 7 bases spanning the gap. Germline lookup yields CDR1 SNHLY and CDR2 FYNNEI. The length of the CDR3 is 14 residues. CDR3 nucleotide sequence: TGTGCCAGCAGTGACTTAACTAGCACAGATACGCAGTATTTT. It codes for CASSDLTSTDTQYF.

This clone has a single count. This chain links TRBV2 with TRBJ2-7, with a tentative D call TRBD1 (6 bases). CDR1 is SNHLY, CDR2 FYNNEI, per germline. V lost 5 bases, J lost 5 bases, and 16 bases lay in between. The CDR3 loop spans 14 amino acids. The chain's CDR3 is CASSWSTGSHEQYV. CDR3 bases: TGTGCCAGCAGTTGGAGTACAGGGAGCCACGAGCAGTACGTC.

V gene TRBV28 combines with J gene TRBJ2-7, with D perhaps matching TRBD1 (6 bases). CDR1 is MDHEN and CDR2 is SYDVKM in the germline V gene. The V and J ends lost 3 bases and 5 bases respectively, with 20 bases between them. This CDR3 comprises 16 residues. The CDR3 loop is CASSFLPSTGGDEQYV. In nucleotides, the CDR3 is TGTGCCAGCAGTTTTTTACCTTCGACAGGTGGGGACGAGCAGTACGTC.

The chain uses TRBV28 and TRBJ1-1, with D unclear. This CDR3 spans 13 amino acids. Between the trimmed V and J ends, which lost 3 bases and 3 bases, there was a span of 8 bases. The germline gives CDR1 MDHEN, CDR2 SYDVKM. CDR3 loop: CASSFQVDTEAFF. The CDR3 region has the DNA TGTGCCAGCAGTTTCCAGGTTGACACTGAAGCTTTCTTT.

The chain joins TRBV10-2 to TRBJ1-2, with D maybe TRBD1 (5 bases). Germline CDR1 WSHSY, CDR2 SAAADI. This CDR3 has 12 amino acids. The V and J ends lost 4 bases and 7 bases respectively, with 10 bases between them. The CDR3 DNA follows: TGCGCCAGCAGTGCGGGGAGGGGTGGCTACACCTTC. Amino acid sequence: CASSAGRGGYTF.

V and J are TRBV12-3 or TRBV12-4 and TRBJ2-2; no firm D call. The V and J ends lost 6 bases and 3 bases respectively, with 5 bases between them. This CDR3 has 12 residues. The CDR3: CASSPYTGELFF. CDR3 nucleotide sequence: TGTGCCAGCAGCCCCTACACCGGGGAGCTGTTTTTT.

This clone was detected only once. The rearrangement joins TRBV9 to TRBJ2-2; 8 bases are a match to TRBD2. The V and J ends lost 0 bases and 5 bases, in that order; junction bases with no gene match: 6. Germline-derived CDR1 and CDR2 are SGDLS and YYNGEE. The CDR3 has 16 residues. For the CDR3, the DNA is TGTGCCAGCAGCGTAGCGGGGGAGCGGGAGACCGGGGAGCTGTTTTTT. It codes for CASSVAGERETGELFF.

This sequence joins TRBV19 and TRBJ1-4; no firm D call. Germline CDR1 reads LNHDA; CDR2 reads SQIVND (reference sequence). The CDR3 has 19 residues. The V end was cut by 5 bases, the J end by 4 bases, with 26 bases between. The CDR3 DNA sequence: TGTGCCAGTAGTTACATAATTCGCCCGAAACTGGAGATTAATGAAAAACTGTTTTTT. Translation gives CASSYIIRPKLEINEKLFF.

The rearrangement links TRBV20-1 to TRBJ2-3, with D perhaps TRBD2 (6 bases). Trimming took off 3 bases at V and 3 bases at J, with 16 bases between the two ends. Per germline, CDR1 DFQATT and CDR2 SNEGSKA (reference sequence). CDR3 size: 15 residues. The CDR3 DNA follows: TGCAGTGCTAGTTTGATCGGGAGCACGACAGATACGCAGTATTTT. Translated, it gives CSASLIGSTTDTQYF.

Here the CDR3 DNA reads TGTGCCAGCAGCGAACCCGGTTCATACAATGAGCAGTTCTTC. This gives the protein CASSEPGSYNEQFF. The gene calls are TRBV3-1 (or the pseudogene TRBV3-2) and TRBJ2-1; D unresolved. This CDR3 is 14 amino acids long. The germline CDR1 and CDR2 sequences are LGHDT and YNNKEL (reference sequence). V lost 5 bases and J lost 4, with 12 bases in between.

V usage is TRBV28 and J usage is TRBJ1-2; D not resolved. The V gene's germline CDR1 is MDHEN and CDR2 SYDVKM. CDR3 length: 12 residues. The V and J ends lost 6 bases and 5 bases respectively, with 10 bases between them. This chain's CDR3 is CASSTMEYGYTF. CDR3 nucleotide sequence: TGTGCCAGCAGCACTATGGAGTATGGCTACACCTTC.

This clone was observed a few times. V and J are TRBV7-9 and TRBJ1-4, with D uncertain. Germline V gene lookup returns CDR1 SEHNR and CDR2 FQNEAQ (reference sequence). Trimming shortened V by 4 bases and J by 8 bases, and 23 bases separated the two germline ends. This CDR3 comprises 17 residues. The CDR3 is CASSYPSGGRPTEKLFF. The CDR3 DNA is TGTGCCAGCAGCTATCCGAGCGGTGGCAGACCAACGGAAAAACTGTTTTTT. Full variable domain (outside the CDR3, taken from reference TRBV7-9 and TRBJ1-4): DTGVSQNPRHKITKRGQNVTFRCDPISEHNRLYWYRQTLGQGPEFLTYFQNEAQLEKSRLLSDRFSAERPKGSFSTLEIQRTEQGDSAMYLCASSYPSGGRPTEKLFFGSGTQLSVL.

The chain joins TRBV18 to TRBJ1-4, with D unresolved. Germline V gene data show CDR1 as KGHSH and CDR2 as LQKENI. The CDR3 is 15 amino acids. V was clipped by 2 bases and J by 0 bases, with 7 bases between them. CDR3 DNA sequence: TGTGCCAGCTCACCAGGAGGTGCAACTAATGAAAAACTGTTTTTT. This translates into CASSPGGATNEKLFF.

The gene calls are TRBV29-1 and TRBJ1-1, with 7 nucleotides matching TRBD1. The CDR3 sequence is 15 residues long. V lost 7 bases and J lost 5; bases outside the gene matches: 16. CDR1 SQVTM and CDR2 ANQGSEA come from the germline V gene. The CDR3 bases are TGCAGCGGCTGGGCGGCAGGGGGACGGTTGACTGAAGCTTTCTTT. This encodes CSGWAAGGRLTEAFF.

The rearrangement uses TRBV7-2 and TRBJ1-4; 7 nucleotides line up with TRBD1. The CDR3 totals 15 residues. After removal of 1 base from V and 4 bases from J, the junction contained 3 bases not matched to a gene. Germline CDR1 reads SGHTA; CDR2 reads FQGNSA. For the CDR3, the DNA is TGTGCCAGCAGCTTAGGAAGGGGGCTTAATGAAAAACTGTTTTTT. This sequence encodes CASSLGRGLNEKLFF.

V and J are TRBV6-5 and TRBJ2-7, with D perhaps matching TRBD1 (6 bases). Germline V CDR1 and CDR2: MNHEY, SVGAGI. V shed 10 bases and J shed 1 base, with 11 bases lying between them. The CDR3 contains 12 residues. In DNA form, the CDR3 reads TGTGCCACCAGGGACAATTCCTACGAGCAGTACGTC. Its translation: CATRDNSYEQYV.

The V call is TRBV29-1, the J call TRBJ2-1, with 11 positions matching TRBD2. CDR3 length: 12 residues. V lost 7 bases, J lost 4 bases, and 0 bases stayed unmatched. CDR1 is SQVTM, CDR2 ANQGSEA, per germline. The CDR3 sequence is CSGTSGYNEQFF. Written as DNA, the CDR3 is TGCAGCGGGACTAGCGGGTACAATGAGCAGTTCTTC.

The chain recombines TRBV4-1 with TRBJ2-7; TRBD2 might be the D (7 bases). Trimming took 8 bases from V and 6 from J, leaving 20 bases between them. Germline assignment: CDR1 MGHRA and CDR2 YSYEKL. This CDR3 spans 14 amino acids. CDR3 region: CASPNKRGGVEQYF. CDR3 DNA: TGCGCCAGCCCAAACAAGCGAGGGGGGGTCGAGCAGTACTTC.

CDR3: CASSISGFASYEQYF. The CDR3 DNA reads TGTGCCAGTAGTATAAGCGGGTTTGCCTCCTACGAGCAGTACTTC. V is TRBV19 and J is TRBJ2-7; possibly TRBD2 for D (6 bases). V was trimmed by 2 bases and J by 0 bases, leaving 11 bases between them. The CDR3 spans 15 residues. Looked up from germline, CDR1 is LNHDA and CDR2 is SQIVND (reference sequence).

V and J are TRBV5-1 and TRBJ1-1; 9 bases are a match to TRBD1. The CDR3 spans 15 residues. The germline CDR1 and CDR2 sequences are SGHRS and YFSETQ. Trimming removed 0 bases from V and 4 bases from J; junction bases left unmatched: 4. The CDR3 DNA sequence: TGCGCCAGCAGCTTGGCAGGACAGGGGACCACTGAAGCTTTCTTT. Its protein is CASSLAGQGTTEAFF.

This chain links TRBV2 with TRBJ2-1, with 7 bases that match TRBD1. Losses at the gene ends were 3 bases for V and 3 bases for J; bases not matched to a gene: 5. Per germline, CDR1 SNHLY and CDR2 FYNNEI. CDR3 length equals 15 residues. Here the CDR3 reads CASSDQTGIYNEQFF. The CDR3 DNA follows: TGTGCCAGCAGTGACCAGACAGGGATCTACAATGAGCAGTTCTTC.

J is TRBJ1-2 and V is TRBV7-2; maybe TRBD1 (5 bases). Trimming cost V 3 bases and J 7 bases, with 21 bases left between them. Germline CDR1 SGHTA, CDR2 FQGNSA. The CDR3 has 16 amino acids. The CDR3 here is CASSFDAGLGLGGYTF. DNA of the CDR3: TGTGCCAGCAGCTTTGACGCAGGGTTGGGTTTGGGTGGCTACACCTTC.

This chain links TRBV5-1 with TRBJ1-1; TRBD1 matches at 9 bases. The J segment lost 0 bases and the V segment lost 1 base, leaving 4 bases of the junction unmatched. Looked up from germline, CDR1 is SGHRS and CDR2 is YFSETQ. This CDR3 spans 16 amino acids. CDR3 region: CASSLLQGAVNTEAFF. Here the CDR3 DNA reads TGCGCCAGCAGCTTGTTACAGGGGGCGGTGAACACTGAAGCTTTCTTT.

This clone has a handful of counts. The chain recombines TRBV11-2 with TRBJ1-3; the match to TRBD1 covers 8 bases. V shed 3 bases and J 0 bases; nucleotides not matched to a gene: 10. Germline V gives CDR1 SGHAT, CDR2 FQNNGV. This CDR3 region has 18 residues. The DNA of the CDR3 is TGTGCCAGCAGCTTCACAAGGGACAGGATAACCTCTGGAAACACCATATATTTT. Protein: CASSFTRDRITSGNTIYF. Using reference TRBV11-2 and TRBJ1-3 for the parts outside the CDR3, the full variable domain is EAGVAQSPRYKIIEKRQSVAFWCNPISGHATLYWYQQILGQGPKLLIQFQNNGVVDDSQLPKDRFSAERLKGVDSTLKIQPAKLEDSAVYLCASSFTRDRITSGNTIYFGEGSWLTVV.